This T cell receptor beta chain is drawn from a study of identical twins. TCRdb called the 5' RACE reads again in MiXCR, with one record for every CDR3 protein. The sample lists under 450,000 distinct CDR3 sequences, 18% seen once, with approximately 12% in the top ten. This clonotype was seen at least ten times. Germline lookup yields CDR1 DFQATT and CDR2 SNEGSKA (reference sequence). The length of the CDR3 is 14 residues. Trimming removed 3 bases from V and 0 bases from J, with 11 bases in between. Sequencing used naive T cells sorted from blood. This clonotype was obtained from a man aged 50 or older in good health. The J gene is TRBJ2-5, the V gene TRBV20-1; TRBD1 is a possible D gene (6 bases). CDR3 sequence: CSASNRVNQETQYF. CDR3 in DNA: TGCAGTGCTAGTAACAGGGTAAACCAAGAGACCCAGTACTTC.